This TCR beta chain was sequenced in a study of T-cell memory formation after mild COVID-19. Trimming cost V 6 bases and J 0 bases; bases outside gene matches: 14. The CDR3 consists of 18 residues. TCRdb analysed the 5' RACE reads with MiXCR anew, one entry per CDR3 protein. The table records roughly 620,000 distinct CDR3 sequences, 15% to 20% of them present only once. The TCR originated in an adult woman who had mild COVID-19 (a few samples of this study predate the infection). Cell type and time point are not known. The chain recombines TRBV12-3 or TRBV12-4 with TRBJ1-5; 7 bases are a match to TRBD1. The sample comprised PBMCs or a T cell subset sorted from them (not recorded which). CDR3 sequence reads: CASRSPERGQGSNQPQHF. The CDR3 coding sequence is TGTGCCAGCAGGTCCCCGGAGAGGGGGCAAGGTAGCAATCAGCCCCAGCATTTT.